Following are 26 T cell receptor beta chains from one sample sequenced in a study of cytomegalovirus exposure and HLA in healthy donors. This PCR relied on a set of 60 Vbeta primers and 13 Jbeta primers. Repertoires were generated with immunoSEQ multiplex PCR, while TCRdb's copy carries only in-frame clones and drops some. The table records some 130,000 clones, about 80% of them present only once. The sequencing input was PBMCs. The source is a man younger than 40 in good health and CMV-seronegative.

The V call is TRBV28, the J call TRBJ1-2, with D maybe TRBD1 (5 bases). There are 12 residues in the CDR3. Between the trimmed V and J ends, which lost 6 bases and 4 bases, there was a span of 9 bases. Germline V gene lookup returns CDR1 MDHEN and CDR2 SYDVKM. The CDR3 region has the DNA TGTGCCAGCAGGACAGCTATCTATGGCTACACCTTC. Its protein is CASRTAIYGYTF.

CDR3 in amino acids: CASSQDYMNTEAFF. In nucleotides, the CDR3 is TGCGCCAGCAGCCAAGATTACATGAACACTGAAGCTTTCTTT. This chain uses TRBV4-3 with TRBJ1-1; D is unresolved. V was cut by 0 bases and J by 0 bases, with 5 bases left in between. Germline CDR1 LGHNA, CDR2 YSLEER. This CDR3 spans 14 amino acids.

The rearrangement uses TRBV5-6 and TRBJ2-1; 7 bases line up with TRBD2. The V and J ends lost 3 bases and 10 bases, in that order; junction bases with no gene match: 4. CDR1 SGHDT and CDR2 YYEEEE come from the germline V gene. This CDR3 comprises 12 residues. CDR3 in DNA: TGTGCCAGCAGCTGGGGGGGGTTCGAGCAGTTCTTC. It is translated as CASSWGGFEQFF.

This clone has just one count. This chain joins TRBV11-2 and TRBJ2-5, with 7 bases lining up with TRBD2. The V and J ends lost 5 bases and 4 bases, in that order; junction bases with no gene match: 7. The length of the CDR3 is 14 residues. Germline-derived CDR1 and CDR2 are SGHAT and FQNNGV. For the CDR3, the DNA is TGTGCCAGCAGCCTCTTCCCGGGGGGAGAGACCCAGTACTTC. Translating gives CASSLFPGGETQYF. Combining the CDR3 with reference TRBV11-2 and TRBJ2-5 gives the whole variable domain EAGVAQSPRYKIIEKRQSVAFWCNPISGHATLYWYQQILGQGPKLLIQFQNNGVVDDSQLPKDRFSAERLKGVDSTLKIQPAKLEDSAVYLCASSLFPGGETQYFGPGTRLLVL.

This chain joins TRBV29-1 and TRBJ2-3; TRBD2 matches 8 bases. This CDR3 is 14 amino acids long. V was clipped by 7 bases and J by 4 bases; unmatched bases: 10. Germline-derived CDR1 and CDR2 are SQVTM and ANQGSEA. The CDR3 coding sequence is TGCAGCGCGAGGGAGCGGGAGACCTCAGATACGCAGTATTTT. Protein: CSARERETSDTQYF.

The chain's CDR3 is CASSPGQGERTEAFF. CDR3 bases: TGTGCCAGCAGCCCCGGACAGGGTGAAAGAACTGAAGCTTTCTTT. This chain connects TRBV11-3 to TRBJ1-1, with 8 bases lining up with TRBD1. V gave up 5 bases and J gave up 5 bases; unmatched junction bases: 10. Germline V CDR1 and CDR2: SGHNT, YENEEA. This CDR3 has 15 amino acids.

V usage is TRBV2 and J usage is TRBJ1-6; 9 nucleotides agree with TRBD1. CDR3 length: 16 residues. Per germline, CDR1 SNHLY and CDR2 FYNNEI. Trimming cost V 6 bases and J 1 base; bases outside gene matches: 4. The CDR3 region has the DNA TGTGCCAGCAGCTGGACAGGGGCTTCCTATAATTCACCCCTCCACTTT. Translating it yields CASSWTGASYNSPLHF.

The chain couples TRBV6-4 to TRBJ2-5; a weak D match, TRBD1 (6 bases). The J call may be faulty, since TRBJ2-7 better matches the DNA end. This CDR3 has 14 amino acids. Germline assignment: CDR1 MRHNA and CDR2 SNTAGT. This chain's CDR3 is CAIPTSTGGDEQYF. CDR3 in DNA: TGTGCCATCCCAACTTCGACAGGTGGAGACGAGCAGTACTTC.

The rearrangement joins TRBV4-2 to TRBJ1-5; the match to TRBD1 covers 12 bases. The germline V gene encodes CDR1 LGHNA and CDR2 YNFKEQ. V was pared by 3 bases and J by 4 bases, with 4 bases of the junction left unmatched. This CDR3 spans 16 amino acids. The DNA for the CDR3 is TGTGCCAGCAGCCAGGGACAGGGGGCCGAGAATCAGCCCCAGCATTTT. It yields the protein CASSQGQGAENQPQHF.

CDR3 in DNA: TGTGCCAGCAGTTCTCCCTCGACAGGGACGGTCTCCGGAAACACCATATATTTT. Its translation is CASSSPSTGTVSGNTIYF. The chain combines TRBV28 with TRBJ1-3; 7 positions match TRBD1. This CDR3 comprises 18 residues. Germline trimming cut 4 bases from V and 4 bases from J; bases unmatched to any gene: 16. Germline V lookup: CDR1 MDHEN, CDR2 SYDVKM.

V usage is TRBV10-3 and J usage is TRBJ2-1, with TRBD2 matching over 9 bases. The CDR3 length is 12 residues. The germline V gene encodes CDR1 ENHRY and CDR2 SYGVKD. J lost 6 bases, V lost 10 bases, and 4 bases had no gene match. CDR3 protein: CATMTSGNEQFF. As DNA, the CDR3 is TGTGCCACGATGACTAGCGGCAATGAGCAGTTCTTC.

There are a few counts of this clone. The rearrangement uses TRBV10-1 and TRBJ2-7, with TRBD2 identical over 10 bases. The CDR3 loop spans 14 amino acids. Germline CDR1 and CDR2: WNHNN and SYGVQD (reference sequence). V lost 2 bases and J lost 3; bases outside the gene matches: 1. CDR3 in DNA: TGCGCCAGCAGTGAGCGGACTAGCGGCTACGAGCAGTACTTC. This sequence encodes CASSERTSGYEQYF.

The chain links TRBV7-9 to TRBJ2-7; 11 positions agree with TRBD1. The CDR3 covers 14 residues. Per germline, CDR1 SEHNR and CDR2 FQNEAQ (reference sequence). Germline trimming cut 5 bases from V and 5 bases from J; bases unmatched to any gene: 5. The CDR3 DNA sequence: TGTGCCAGCAGCACCGGACAGGGGGCGGACGAGCAGTACTTC. Encoded protein: CASSTGQGADEQYF.

The J gene is TRBJ1-1, the V gene TRBV27; D gene ambiguous. The length of the CDR3 is 14 residues. V lost 4 bases and J lost 5, with 14 bases in between. Germline CDR1 is MNHEY and CDR2 is SMNVEV (reference sequence). CDR3 DNA sequence: TGTGCCAGCAGTTCACTCCGCGAGAAAACTGAAGCTTTCTTT. This sequence encodes CASSSLREKTEAFF.

This clone was picked up a small number of times. The chain has TRBV6-4 and TRBJ2-6; no reliable D call. The CDR3 sequence is 18 residues long. Trimming took off 3 bases at V and 0 bases at J, with 15 bases between the two ends. The V gene's germline CDR1 is MRHNA and CDR2 SNTAGT. The CDR3 DNA is TGTGCCAGCAGTGAAGAATATGACGGAGACTCTGGGGCCAACGTCCTGACTTTC. Its translation is CASSEEYDGDSGANVLTF.

This chain connects TRBV7-8 to TRBJ2-7; 8 bases are shared with TRBD1. Germline lookup yields CDR1 SGHVS and CDR2 FQNEAQ. Trimming removed 5 bases from V and 4 bases from J; junction bases left unmatched: 10. The CDR3 is made up of 15 amino acids. CDR3 in amino acids: CASSRHRGQGYEQYF. In DNA, the CDR3 is TGTGCCAGCAGCCGTCACCGTGGACAGGGTTACGAGCAGTACTTC.

The CDR3 is CASSYGTYTGELFF. CDR3 nucleotide sequence: TGTGCCAGCAGTTACGGGACATATACCGGGGAGCTGTTTTTT. The chain is built from TRBV6-5 and TRBJ2-2; a weak D match, TRBD1 (6 bases). Trimming removed 2 bases from V and 5 bases from J, with 9 bases in between. This CDR3 region has 14 residues. Germline CDR1 and CDR2: MNHEY and SVGAGI.

The J gene is TRBJ1-4, the V gene TRBV11-2; no clear D. CDR3 length: 13 residues. V shed 5 bases and J shed 8 bases, with 12 bases lying between them. From germline, CDR1 is SGHAT and CDR2 FQNNGV. The CDR3 protein is CASSPHIREKLFF. CDR3 nucleotide sequence: TGTGCCAGCAGCCCCCACATCAGGGAAAAACTGTTTTTT. Supplemented by reference TRBV11-2 and TRBJ1-4, the full variable domain reads EAGVAQSPRYKIIEKRQSVAFWCNPISGHATLYWYQQILGQGPKLLIQFQNNGVVDDSQLPKDRFSAERLKGVDSTLKIQPAKLEDSAVYLCASSPHIREKLFFGSGTQLSVL.

The chain combines TRBV11-2 with TRBJ1-1, with D possibly TRBD1 on 5 matching bases. Germline V gene lookup returns CDR1 SGHAT and CDR2 FQNNGV. V lost 3 bases and J lost 4, with 12 bases in between. The length of the CDR3 is 14 residues. The CDR3 DNA is TGTGCCAGCAGCTTTGGGGCCCTCGGCACTGAAGCTTTCTTT. The encoded protein is CASSFGALGTEAFF.

This sequence joins TRBV6-6 and TRBJ2-5; 12 positions agree with TRBD2. The V gene's germline CDR1 is MNHNY and CDR2 SVGAGI (reference sequence). The CDR3 totals 15 residues. The junction had 5 bases not matched to a gene; V was cut back by 4 bases and J by 5 bases. The CDR3 nucleotides are TGTGCCAGCAGTTTTACCGGGACTAGCGGGGAGACCCAGTACTTC. Protein: CASSFTGTSGETQYF.

The V call is TRBV30, the J call TRBJ1-2, with 9 bases fitting TRBD1. CDR1 and CDR2 from the germline V gene are GTSNPN and SVGIG (reference sequence). CDR3 length equals 15 residues. The ends lost 0 bases at V and 2 bases at J; junction bases unmatched: 4. CDR3 residues: CAWSVRGQGNYGYTF. The CDR3 DNA sequence: TGTGCCTGGAGTGTACGGGGACAGGGAAACTATGGCTACACCTTC.

The rearrangement uses TRBV6-6 and TRBJ2-7; TRBD2 matches at 8 bases. Germline V gene lookup returns CDR1 MNHNY and CDR2 SVGAGI (reference sequence). The CDR3 length is 13 residues. V was pared by 11 bases and J by 0 bases, with 6 bases of the junction left unmatched. CDR3 protein: CAGRGTSSYEQYF. In nucleotides, the CDR3 is TGTGCCGGCCGCGGGACTAGCTCCTACGAGCAGTACTTC.

The chain uses TRBV28 and TRBJ1-1, with D possibly matching TRBD1 (6 bases). CDR1 MDHEN and CDR2 SYDVKM come from the germline V gene. The CDR3 covers 15 residues. Trimming pared 4 bases from V and 3 bases from J, leaving 15 bases between. CDR3: CASSYNTGWDTEAFF. The CDR3 DNA follows: TGTGCCAGCAGTTATAACACAGGGTGGGACACTGAAGCTTTCTTT.

This rearrangement joins TRBV5-1 to TRBJ2-4; 13 positions match TRBD2. Germline V gives CDR1 SGHRS, CDR2 YFSETQ. The CDR3 totals 19 residues. Trimming at V came to 4 bases and at J to 1 base, leaving 11 bases not matched to a gene. CDR3 protein: CASSARGLAGVSAKNIQYF. CDR3 DNA sequence: TGCGCCAGCAGCGCCCGAGGACTAGCGGGAGTATCTGCCAAAAACATTCAGTACTTC.

This sequence joins TRBV25-1 and TRBJ1-4; D perhaps matches TRBD1 (6 bases). The ends were cut back, 1 base at V and 3 bases at J, with 12 bases in the middle. CDR1 and CDR2 (germline): MGHDK, SYGVNS. This CDR3 has 16 amino acids. CDR3 sequence reads: CASSEFMDRPNEKLFF. The DNA of the CDR3 is TGTGCCAGCAGTGAATTTATGGACAGACCTAATGAAAAACTGTTTTTT.

The chain links TRBV28 to TRBJ1-2, with a tentative D call TRBD1 (5 bases). Trimming took off 5 bases at V and 4 bases at J, with 17 bases between the two ends. Germline loops: CDR1 MDHEN, CDR2 SYDVKM. The CDR3 spans 15 residues. The CDR3 DNA reads TGTGCCAGCAGTGACGGGGGGGGAGATATCTATGGCTACACCTTC. This encodes CASSDGGGDIYGYTF.